Listed below are T cell receptor beta chains from one sample, sequenced in a study of brain T cells in children with intractable seizures. Clones were read by immunoSEQ multiplex PCR, and TCRdb kept only the in-frame ones, dropping some. The sample includes under 150,000 clones, 90% to 95% seen only once; the top ten take 3.5% to 4%. Sequenced material: peripheral blood, taken at surgery. The receptors shown here come from a boy under three years old with hemimegalencephaly and intractable seizures. Each CDR3 is given with its conserved first and last residue. Each record gives: clone size, D gene, J gene, V gene, CDR3 DNA, CDR3 protein. A D gene is named only where the DNA matches it firmly. Only part of the rows carry a size: once, few, many, or a class if the clone is expanded.

abundance: -
d_gene: TRBD2
j_gene: TRBJ2-4
v_gene: TRBV4-3
CDR3nt: TGCGCCAGCAGCCCCGGACTAGCGGGAGGTCCCAAAAACATTCAGTACTTC
CDR3aa: CASSPGLAGGPKNIQYF

abundance: -
d_gene: -
j_gene: TRBJ1-6
v_gene: TRBV27
CDR3nt: TGTGCCAGCAGTTTCGGGAGGGGAAGCTCCTATAATTCACCCCTCCACTTT
CDR3aa: CASSFGRGSSYNSPLHF

abundance: -
d_gene: -
j_gene: TRBJ2-1
v_gene: TRBV5-4
CDR3nt: TGTGCCAGCAGCTTCGCTAGCTACAATGAGCAGTTCTTC
CDR3aa: CASSFASYNEQFF

abundance: -
d_gene: TRBD1
j_gene: TRBJ1-5
v_gene: TRBV27
CDR3nt: TGTGCCAGCGGCTCCGGGACAGGAGTCTATAGCAATCAGCCCCAGCATTTT
CDR3aa: CASGSGTGVYSNQPQHF

abundance: -
d_gene: TRBD1
j_gene: TRBJ1-1
v_gene: TRBV28
CDR3nt: TGTGCCAGCAGTCTGACTGGACAGGGCCAGGGAGCTTTCTTT
CDR3aa: CASSLTGQGQGAFF

abundance: -
d_gene: -
j_gene: TRBJ2-3
v_gene: TRBV9
CDR3nt: TGTGCCAGCAGCGCCCGCGGCACAGATACGCAGTATTTT
CDR3aa: CASSARGTDTQYF

abundance: -
d_gene: TRBD1
j_gene: TRBJ2-7
v_gene: TRBV28
CDR3nt: TGTGCCAGCATCGGACAGGGGCGGCCGGTCGAGCAGTACTTC
CDR3aa: CASIGQGRPVEQYF

abundance: -
d_gene: -
j_gene: TRBJ1-5
v_gene: TRBV21-1
CDR3nt: TGTGCCAGCAGCAAATCCCGTTTCAATCAGCCCCAGCATTTT
CDR3aa: CASSKSRFNQPQHF

abundance: -
d_gene: -
j_gene: TRBJ1-6
v_gene: TRBV5-1
CDR3nt: TGCGCCAGCTGCTACGCAGGGGTCGGGAATTCACCCCTCCACTTT
CDR3aa: CASCYAGVGNSPLHF

abundance: -
d_gene: TRBD2
j_gene: TRBJ2-7
v_gene: TRBV4-1
CDR3nt: TGCGCCAGCAGCCAAGCCCAACCGGGACTAGCGGGGTACGAGCAGTACTTC
CDR3aa: CASSQAQPGLAGYEQYF

abundance: -
d_gene: TRBD2
j_gene: TRBJ2-7
v_gene: TRBV5-1
CDR3nt: TGCGCCAGCAGCCTGGGGAGGGGCGCTGAATCCTACGAGCAGTACTTC
CDR3aa: CASSLGRGAESYEQYF

abundance: -
d_gene: -
j_gene: TRBJ2-7
v_gene: TRBV7-9
CDR3nt: TGTGCCAGCAGCTTAGTGACCAGAGGGAGCCCTTACGAGCAGTACTTC
CDR3aa: CASSLVTRGSPYEQYF

abundance: once
d_gene: TRBD1
j_gene: TRBJ1-6
v_gene: TRBV5-1
CDR3nt: TGCGCCAGCAGCTTGTGGTCAAGGGGGCAAAACTCACCCCTCCACTTT
CDR3aa: CASSLWSRGQNSPLHF

abundance: -
d_gene: -
j_gene: TRBJ1-2
v_gene: TRBV7-9
CDR3nt: TGTGCCAGCAGCTTAAAGCAGGCTGGCTACACCTTC
CDR3aa: CASSLKQAGYTF

abundance: -
d_gene: -
j_gene: TRBJ1-5
v_gene: TRBV18
CDR3nt: TGTGCCAGCTCACCACAGGGATTTGGCAATCAGCCCCAGCATTTT
CDR3aa: CASSPQGFGNQPQHF

abundance: once
d_gene: -
j_gene: TRBJ2-3
v_gene: TRBV11-2
CDR3nt: TGTGCCAGCAGCGCAAAACAGAGCACAGATACGCAGTATTTT
CDR3aa: CASSAKQSTDTQYF

abundance: few
d_gene: TRBD1
j_gene: TRBJ1-6
v_gene: TRBV6-5
CDR3nt: TGTGCCAGCAAACAGGGGGGAAATTCACCCCTCCACTTT
CDR3aa: CASKQGGNSPLHF

abundance: -
d_gene: -
j_gene: TRBJ2-3
v_gene: TRBV4-1
CDR3nt: TGCGCCAGCAGCCAAGATAGGAGGTCTAGCACAGATACGCAGTATTTT
CDR3aa: CASSQDRRSSTDTQYF

abundance: -
d_gene: TRBD1
j_gene: TRBJ1-5
v_gene: TRBV19
CDR3nt: TGTGCCAGTAGTATATTAACGGGGTCACAGGGGGCAAGGCAGCCCCAGCATTTT
CDR3aa: CASSILTGSQGARQPQHF

abundance: -
d_gene: TRBD2
j_gene: TRBJ2-7
v_gene: TRBV9
CDR3nt: TGTGCCAGCAGCGTAGGCGCTGTTCCCTCTAGCGGGAGGAAAGACGAGCAGTACTTC
CDR3aa: CASSVGAVPSSGRKDEQYF

abundance: -
d_gene: TRBD2
j_gene: TRBJ2-7
v_gene: TRBV7-3
CDR3nt: TGTGCCAGCAGCCCACTACCTACTAGCGGGACGGGGGAGCAGTACTTC
CDR3aa: CASSPLPTSGTGEQYF

abundance: -
d_gene: -
j_gene: TRBJ1-1
v_gene: TRBV29-1
CDR3nt: TGCAGCGGGCGGTTGGGGCGAGGCACTGAAGCTTTCTTT
CDR3aa: CSGRLGRGTEAFF

abundance: -
d_gene: -
j_gene: TRBJ2-2
v_gene: TRBV4-1
CDR3nt: TGCGCCAGCAGCCAAGCCCGGGACCCCGGGCCCGGGGAGCTGTTTTTT
CDR3aa: CASSQARDPGPGELFF

abundance: -
d_gene: TRBD2
j_gene: TRBJ2-3
v_gene: TRBV6-5
CDR3nt: TGTGCCAGCAGGCCATGGGAGGGGCCAGATACGCAGTATTTT
CDR3aa: CASRPWEGPDTQYF

abundance: -
d_gene: -
j_gene: TRBJ1-1
v_gene: TRBV6-5
CDR3nt: TGTGCCAGCAGTCCGTCGGGGCGCGGTGGCACTGAAGCTTTCTTT
CDR3aa: CASSPSGRGGTEAFF

abundance: -
d_gene: TRBD2
j_gene: TRBJ2-5
v_gene: TRBV18
CDR3nt: TGTGCCAGCTCGGCAGGGACTAGCATAGAGACCCAGTACTTC
CDR3aa: CASSAGTSIETQYF

abundance: -
d_gene: -
j_gene: TRBJ2-2
v_gene: TRBV11-2
CDR3nt: TGTGCCAGCAGCTTAGATCCGGGGCGGGAGCTGTTTTTT
CDR3aa: CASSLDPGRELFF

abundance: -
d_gene: -
j_gene: TRBJ2-7
v_gene: TRBV27
CDR3nt: TGTGCCAGCAGTTTAGGGGGGAACTACGAGCAGTACTTC
CDR3aa: CASSLGGNYEQYF

abundance: -
d_gene: TRBD1
j_gene: TRBJ1-2
v_gene: TRBV28
CDR3nt: TGTGCCAGCAGGACCCCGGGACAGGGAGACTATGGCTACACCTTC
CDR3aa: CASRTPGQGDYGYTF

abundance: -
d_gene: TRBD2
j_gene: TRBJ2-1
v_gene: TRBV4-3
CDR3nt: TGCGCCAGCAGCCCTACGGGACTAGCAGGGAATGAGCAGTTCTTC
CDR3aa: CASSPTGLAGNEQFF

abundance: -
d_gene: TRBD1
j_gene: TRBJ1-4
v_gene: TRBV11-3
CDR3nt: TGTGCCAGCAGGGACAGGGGGCGGGAAAAACTGTTTTTT
CDR3aa: CASRDRGREKLFF

abundance: -
d_gene: -
j_gene: TRBJ2-7
v_gene: TRBV21-1
CDR3nt: TGTGCCAGCAGCCCAGCCCCGAAAAACTACGAGCAGTACTTC
CDR3aa: CASSPAPKNYEQYF

abundance: -
d_gene: -
j_gene: TRBJ2-1
v_gene: TRBV11-2
CDR3nt: TGTGCCAGCGCCAGGCGCAACTCCTACAATGAGCAGTTCTTC
CDR3aa: CASARRNSYNEQFF

abundance: -
d_gene: -
j_gene: TRBJ2-1
v_gene: TRBV19
CDR3nt: TGTGCCAGCGGAGGGTCCCTTGGCTACAATGAGCAGTTCTTC
CDR3aa: CASGGSLGYNEQFF

abundance: -
d_gene: -
j_gene: TRBJ2-3
v_gene: TRBV3-1/TRBV3-2
CDR3nt: TGTGCCAGCAGTCTCTTTACCGGGACCACAGATACGCAGTATTTT
CDR3aa: CASSLFTGTTDTQYF

abundance: -
d_gene: -
j_gene: TRBJ2-5
v_gene: TRBV20-1
CDR3nt: TGCAGTGTAGCCAGAGAGACCCAGTACTTC
CDR3aa: CSVARETQYF

abundance: -
d_gene: -
j_gene: TRBJ2-5
v_gene: TRBV24-1
CDR3nt: TGTGCCACCAGTGATTTGCCTAGGGCTGGTGCGGAGACCCAGTACTTC
CDR3aa: CATSDLPRAGAETQYF

abundance: -
d_gene: TRBD2
j_gene: TRBJ2-7
v_gene: TRBV11-2
CDR3nt: TGTGCCAGCAGCAAAGCCGGGACTAGCCGGTACGAGCAGTACTTC
CDR3aa: CASSKAGTSRYEQYF

abundance: -
d_gene: -
j_gene: TRBJ2-3
v_gene: TRBV5-1
CDR3nt: TGCGCCAGCAGCTTCTGGGGGATGGGTCCCCAACCCTACACAGATACGCAGTATTTT
CDR3aa: CASSFWGMGPQPYTDTQYF

abundance: -
d_gene: TRBD1
j_gene: TRBJ1-4
v_gene: TRBV7-9
CDR3nt: TGTGCCAGCAGCTTAGGACAGGGAAATGAAAAACTGTTTTTT
CDR3aa: CASSLGQGNEKLFF

abundance: few
d_gene: TRBD1
j_gene: TRBJ2-7
v_gene: TRBV6-6
CDR3nt: TGTGCCAGCAGTCCCAGGGACAGGGGGTCCCACGAGCAGTACTTC
CDR3aa: CASSPRDRGSHEQYF

abundance: few
d_gene: -
j_gene: TRBJ2-7
v_gene: TRBV3-1/TRBV3-2
CDR3nt: TGTGCCAGCAGCCAAGGGTACTCCTACGAGCAGTACTTC
CDR3aa: CASSQGYSYEQYF

abundance: once
d_gene: -
j_gene: TRBJ2-7
v_gene: TRBV9
CDR3nt: TGTGCCAGCAGCGGGGGACCCAGGGCCCCACACTACGAGCAGTACTTC
CDR3aa: CASSGGPRAPHYEQYF

abundance: -
d_gene: -
j_gene: TRBJ1-3
v_gene: TRBV9
CDR3nt: TGTGCCAGCAGCCCCACCGCAGGGACCTCTGGAAACACCATATATTTT
CDR3aa: CASSPTAGTSGNTIYF